Below, one T cell receptor beta chain is given with its context. Its antigen specificity is not known. The record has no base qualities; no much larger clone is one base away. The data are from a study of T cell changes during pregnancy in multiple sclerosis (dated by TCRdb to about 2019). General notes on the study: Changes in the T cell repertoire over the course of pregnancy were examined in this study in women with multiple sclerosis.

The method behind the library was the immunoSEQ multiplex PCR assay. TCRdb retrieved this table from immuneACCESS and kept in-frame rearrangements only. Not all clones are present; in checked studies, unresolved V genes account for under half, and no reason is known for the remainder. The sample includes over 80,000 clones, with roughly 93% observed a single time. The ten top clones hold more than 1.1% of the sample. Clipping removes 7 bases from V and 4 bases from J, with 10 as the unmatched junction base count. The germline V gene yields SNHLY for CDR1 and FYNNEI for CDR2. Its CDR3 holds 15 amino acids, cysteine through phenylalanine. Only CDR3 DNA is held: 45 bases, read in frame from base 1.

The sequencing here drew on peripheral blood, taken in the third trimester of pregnancy. The source of this sequence is a female donor in good health, enrolled as a control in a pregnancy study. The sequence joins TRBV2 to TRBJ1-2, and TRBD1 matches 9 of the central bases. The nucleotide sequence reads as follows: TGTGCCAGCAACGGACAGGGGAGGGTGGGCTATGGCTACACCTTC. This yields the protein CASNGQGRVGYGYTF. With all but the CDR3 taken from the reference TRBV2 and TRBJ1-2 genes, the full variable domain is: EPEVTQTPSHQVTQMGQEVILRCVPISNHLYFYWYRQILGQKVEFLVSFYNNEISEKSEIFDDQFSVERPDGSNFTLKIRSTKLEDSAMYFCASNGQGRVGYGYTFGSGTRLTVV.